This T cell receptor beta chain was identified in a study of CD8+ T cells in alopecia areata. Looking at the study overall: Treated patients swallowed 5 to 10 mg of oral tofacitinib twice daily. For 6 to 18 months, tofacitinib was taken, and 6 months off drug followed.

Extracted from the samples, RNA was reverse transcribed into cDNA to serve as the sequencing template. Profiled with immunoSEQ multiplex PCR; TCRdb holds only in-frame clones, not every one. The table shows 75,000 to 100,000 clones, with about two thirds occurring only once. Treatment denoted: oral pan-JAK inhibitor, 5-10 mg twice daily. CDR3 length: 12 residues. Germline V gene lookup returns CDR1 SGHTA and CDR2 FQGNSA. With 5 bases removed from V and 8 bases from J, the gap between germline ends came to 10 bases. Material: CD8+ T cells sorted from blood, obtained between weeks 43 and 45, from a patient treated with tofacitinib. This TCR was sampled from a human donor with alopecia areata. The V and J genes are TRBV7-2 and TRBJ1-3; D may be TRBD1 (5 bases). The CDR3 loop is CASSIRGDTIYF. Here the CDR3 DNA reads TGTGCCAGCAGCATCCGGGGGGACACCATATATTTT.